This TCR beta chain was captured by sequencing in a study of T-cell reconstitution after alpha-beta-depleted transplantation in children. Study results and caveats: Several hundred graft clones that had expanded were reportedly the source of alpha-beta T cells about two months after transplant.

In regard to this clonotype: The antigen remains undetermined.

TCRbeta library construction was performed incorporating unique molecular identifiers. Using its own MiXCR run on the PCR reads, TCRdb lists one record per CDR3 protein. The profile shows 670,000 or so distinct CDR3 sequences, roughly 13% of them singletons. This clonotype was sampled from a girl aged 2-10 years with congenital amegakaryocytic thrombocytopenia, due to receive a stem cell transplant. The sequencing here drew on PBMCs, taken before TCRalphabeta/CD19-depleted stem cell transplant.

The CDR3 DNA reads TGTGCCAGCGGACGTCTGCAGTTTTTCGGTGAGCAGTTCTTC. Its protein is CASGRLQFFGEQFF. The chain employs TRBV2 and TRBJ2-1; D not resolved. V was cut by 8 bases and J by 9 bases, with 20 bases left in between. Germline-derived CDR1 and CDR2 are SNHLY and FYNNEI. There are 14 residues in the CDR3. Full variable domain (remainder filled in from reference TRBV2 and TRBJ2-1): EPEVTQTPSHQVTQMGQEVILRCVPISNHLYFYWYRQILGQKVEFLVSFYNNEISEKSEIFDDQFSVERPDGSNFTLKIRSTKLEDSAMYFCASGRLQFFGEQFFGPGTRLTVL.